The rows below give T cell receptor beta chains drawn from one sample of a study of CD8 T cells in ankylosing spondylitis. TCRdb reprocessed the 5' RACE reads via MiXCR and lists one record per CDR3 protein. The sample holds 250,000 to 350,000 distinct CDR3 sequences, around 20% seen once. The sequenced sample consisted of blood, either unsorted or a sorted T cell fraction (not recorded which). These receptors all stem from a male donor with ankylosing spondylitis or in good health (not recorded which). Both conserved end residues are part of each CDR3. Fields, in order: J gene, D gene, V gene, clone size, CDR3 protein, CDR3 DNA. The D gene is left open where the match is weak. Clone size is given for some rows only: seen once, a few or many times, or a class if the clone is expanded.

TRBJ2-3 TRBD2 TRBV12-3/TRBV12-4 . CASSFAGGAADTQYF TGTGCCAGCAGTTTTGCGGGAGGAGCGGCAGATACGCAGTATTTT
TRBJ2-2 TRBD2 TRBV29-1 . CSVADPAASGRAFGGELFF TGCAGCGTTGCTGACCCCGCGGCTAGCGGGAGGGCTTTCGGCGGGGAGCTGTTTTTT
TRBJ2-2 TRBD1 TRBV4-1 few CASSQGTGVFPGELFF TGCGCCAGCAGCCAAGGGACAGGGGTATTCCCCGGGGAGCTGTTTTTT
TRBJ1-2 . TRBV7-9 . CASSPVGGAYDYGYTF TGTGCCAGCAGCCCTGTTGGGGGGGCGTATGACTATGGCTACACCTTC
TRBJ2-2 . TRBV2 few CASRTGENTGELFF TGTGCCAGCAGAACGGGAGAGAACACCGGGGAGCTGTTTTTT
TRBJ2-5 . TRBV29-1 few CSGGQGQETQYF TGCAGCGGTGGGCAGGGCCAAGAGACCCAGTACTTC
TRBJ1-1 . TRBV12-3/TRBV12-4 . CASSLWGMEAFF TGTGCCAGCAGTTTATGGGGTATGGAAGCTTTCTTT
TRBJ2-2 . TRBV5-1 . CASSLDGFAELFF TGCGCCAGCAGCTTGGACGGGTTCGCGGAGCTGTTTTTT
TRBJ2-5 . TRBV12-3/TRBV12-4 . CASSPILASGETQYF TGTGCCAGCAGTCCGATACTAGCTTCGGGGGAGACCCAGTACTTC
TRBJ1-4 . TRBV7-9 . CASSRAANDEKLFF TGTGCCAGCAGCCGAGCGGCTAATGATGAAAAACTGTTTTTT
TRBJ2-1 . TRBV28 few CASRGVMPYNEQFF TGTGCCAGCAGGGGGGTTATGCCCTACAATGAGCAGTTCTTC
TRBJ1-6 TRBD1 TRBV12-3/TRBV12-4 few CASSPGGSSYNSPLHF TGTGCCAGCAGCCCAGGGGGTAGCTCCTATAATTCACCCCTCCACTTT
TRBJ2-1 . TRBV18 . CASSPGQTNNEQFF TGTGCCAGCTCACCAGGACAGACTAACAATGAGCAGTTCTTC
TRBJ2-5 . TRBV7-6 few CASSLEWGLGETQYF TGTGCCAGCAGCTTAGAGTGGGGTCTTGGGGAGACCCAGTACTTC
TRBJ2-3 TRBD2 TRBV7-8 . CASSLPSGYTDTQYF TGTGCCAGCAGCTTACCTAGCGGCTACACAGATACGCAGTATTTT
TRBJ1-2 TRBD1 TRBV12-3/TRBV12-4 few CASSGQGAYSYTF TGTGCCAGCTCAGGACAGGGCGCTTATAGCTACACCTTC
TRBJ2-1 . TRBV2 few CASRVSVGNEQFF TGTGCCAGCAGGGTTAGCGTGGGCAATGAGCAGTTCTTC
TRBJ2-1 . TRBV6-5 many CASSYSDTYNEQFF TGTGCCAGCAGTTATTCCGACACCTACAATGAGCAGTTCTTC
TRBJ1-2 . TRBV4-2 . CASSHEGVGYTF TGTGCCAGCAGCCACGAGGGGGTTGGCTACACCTTC
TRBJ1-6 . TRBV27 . CASSLSSFSNSPLHF TGTGCCAGCAGTTTATCAAGCTTTTCCAATTCACCCCTCCACTTT
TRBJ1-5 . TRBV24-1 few CATSEGFSQPQHF TGTGCCACCAGTGAAGGTTTTAGTCAGCCCCAGCATTTT
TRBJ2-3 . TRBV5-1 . CASSLIPRGSTDTQYF TGCGCCAGCAGCTTAATACCTAGAGGGAGCACAGATACGCAGTATTTT
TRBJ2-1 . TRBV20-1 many CSVQGFHNEQFF TGCAGTGTCCAGGGTTTCCACAATGAGCAGTTCTTC
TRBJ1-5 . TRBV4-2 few CASSQAGGVGQPQHF TGTGCCAGCAGCCAAGCCGGAGGGGTAGGTCAGCCCCAGCATTTT
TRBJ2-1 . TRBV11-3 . CASSVVAGPLGEQFF TGTGCCAGCAGCGTAGTGGCAGGCCCCCTTGGTGAGCAGTTCTTC
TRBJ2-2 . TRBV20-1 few CSAGHPTGELFF TGCAGTGCGGGACACCCCACCGGGGAGCTGTTTTTT
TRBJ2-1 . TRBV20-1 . CSAGGQSSYNEQFF TGCAGTGCTGGGGGACAAAGCTCCTACAATGAGCAGTTCTTC
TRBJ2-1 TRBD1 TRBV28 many CASLSTRQGAYNEQFF TGTGCCAGCTTAAGTACGCGTCAGGGGGCTTACAATGAGCAGTTCTTC
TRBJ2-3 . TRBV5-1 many CASSLDRDTDTQYF TGCGCCAGCAGCTTGGACAGGGACACAGATACGCAGTATTTT
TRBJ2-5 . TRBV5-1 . CASSLDGAETQYF TGCGCCAGCAGCTTGGACGGGGCCGAGACCCAGTACTTC
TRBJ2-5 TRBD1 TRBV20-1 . CSARAGAGQGILETQYF TGCAGTGCTAGAGCGGGTGCGGGACAGGGGATTCTAGAGACCCAGTACTTC
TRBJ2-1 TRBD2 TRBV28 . CASSLHFGTSGRESYNEQFF TGTGCCAGCAGTTTACATTTTGGGACTAGCGGGAGGGAGTCCTACAATGAGCAGTTCTTC
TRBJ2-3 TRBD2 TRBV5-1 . CASSPPAGGTDTQYF TGCGCCAGCAGCCCCCCCGCGGGGGGCACAGATACGCAGTATTTT
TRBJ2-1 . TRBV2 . CASSGARVGPGHNEQFF TGTGCCAGCAGTGGGGCCAGGGTGGGACCAGGTCACAATGAGCAGTTCTTC
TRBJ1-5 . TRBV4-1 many CASSQDERGAQSQPQHF TGCGCCAGCAGCCAAGATGAGCGGGGGGCCCAGAGTCAGCCCCAGCATTTT
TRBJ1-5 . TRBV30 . CAWSGQAVSQPQHF TGTGCCTGGAGTGGACAGGCGGTGTCTCAGCCCCAGCATTTT
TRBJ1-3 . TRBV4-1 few CASSQDMRGGSGNTIYF TGCGCCAGCAGCCAAGATATGAGGGGAGGCTCTGGAAACACCATATATTTT
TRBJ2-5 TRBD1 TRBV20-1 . CSASQGAKETQYF TGCAGTGCTTCCCAGGGGGCTAAGGAGACCCAGTACTTC
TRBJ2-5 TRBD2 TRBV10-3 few CAISQRGALQETQYF TGTGCCATCAGTCAGCGGGGGGCCCTACAAGAGACCCAGTACTTC
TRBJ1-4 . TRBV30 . CAWSPLSGQNEKLFF TGTGCCTGGAGTCCCCTTTCGGGGCAGAATGAAAAACTGTTTTTT
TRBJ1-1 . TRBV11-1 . CASSETGATVFSNTEAFF TGTGCCAGCAGCGAAACCGGGGCGACCGTTTTTTCTAACACTGAAGCTTTCTTT
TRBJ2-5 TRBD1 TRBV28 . CASSLSDRETQETQYF TGTGCCAGCAGTTTAAGCGACAGGGAGACTCAAGAGACCCAGTACTTC
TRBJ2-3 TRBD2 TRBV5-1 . CASSRLAGGLTDTQYF TGCGCCAGCAGCCGACTAGCGGGGGGCCTCACAGATACGCAGTATTTT
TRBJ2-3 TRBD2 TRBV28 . CASSREREPRTDTQYF TGTGCCAGCAGCCGCGAGCGGGAGCCCCGCACAGATACGCAGTATTTT
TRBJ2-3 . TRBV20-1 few CSARVGASITDTQYF TGCAGTGCTAGAGTAGGCGCATCAATCACAGATACGCAGTATTTT
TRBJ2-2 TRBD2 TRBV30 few CAWTSGRDTGELFF TGTGCCTGGACGAGCGGGAGGGACACCGGGGAGCTGTTTTTT